This TCR beta chain stems from a study of blood T cell repertoires in COVID-19. This table comes from immunoSEQ multiplex PCR, and its TCRdb copy is limited to in-frame clones, with some not included. The sample holds approximately 240,000 clones, about 86% seen once. CDR3 length: 16 residues. Germline loops: CDR1 SGHVS, CDR2 FQNEAQ. V was shortened by 1 base and J by 1 base, with 12 bases between the two germline ends. Sequences were obtained from peripheral blood. The clonotype originates from a woman in her 30s who had recovered from COVID-19. The V and J genes are TRBV7-8 and TRBJ2-3; D may be TRBD1 (5 bases). The chain's CDR3 is CASSLVGQGGTDTQYF. The DNA for the CDR3 is TGTGCCAGCAGCTTAGTGGGGCAGGGCGGCACAGATACGCAGTATTTT.